The clone carrying this TCR beta chain has only a few counts. No antigen is known for it. Tagging with unique molecular identifiers was a feature of the TCR beta cDNA libraries. MiXCR, applied by TCRdb to the PCR reads, yields one record per CDR3 protein. The sample has about 820,000 distinct CDR3 sequences, 53% seen once; the top ten hold around 4.5%. The sample comes from a study of post-analysis software for immune sequencing data. The wider study: The courses of disease that were included comprised relapsing-remitting, secondary progressive and progressive-relapsing multiple sclerosis.

Study results and limitations: TRBV5-6, TRBV5-1 and TRBV20-1 were among roughly 5 TRBV segments more frequent in patients than controls.

Trimming removed 3 bases at V and 2 bases at J, with 12 bases between. CDR3 length: 15 residues. In germline, CDR1 is WSHSY, CDR2 SAAADI. This chain uses TRBV10-2 with TRBJ2-3; D possibly corresponds to TRBD2 (6 bases). The sequenced material came from blood. This receptor was obtained from a girl aged 10 to 17 with multiple sclerosis. CDR3 nucleotides: TGCGCCAGCAGTGAACTAGCCTTTTTCACAGATACGCAGTATTTT. Protein product: CASSELAFFTDTQYF.